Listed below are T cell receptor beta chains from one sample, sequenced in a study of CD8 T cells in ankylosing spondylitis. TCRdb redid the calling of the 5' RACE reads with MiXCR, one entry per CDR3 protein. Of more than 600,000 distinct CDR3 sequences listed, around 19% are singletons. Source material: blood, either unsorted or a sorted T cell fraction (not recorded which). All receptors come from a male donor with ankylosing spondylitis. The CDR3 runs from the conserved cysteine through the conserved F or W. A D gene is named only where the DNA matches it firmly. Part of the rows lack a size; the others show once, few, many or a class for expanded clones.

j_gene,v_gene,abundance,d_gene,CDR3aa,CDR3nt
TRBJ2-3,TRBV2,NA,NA,CASSKPQLTGSADTQYF,TGTGCCAGCAGTAAGCCCCAACTAACCGGGTCGGCAGATACGCAGTATTTT
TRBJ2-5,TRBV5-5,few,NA,CASSKPPHPGGKETQYF,TGTGCCAGCAGCAAACCACCCCACCCGGGGGGCAAAGAGACCCAGTACTTC
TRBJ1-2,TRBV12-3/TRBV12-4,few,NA,CASRPDFVGSYGYTF,TGTGCCAGCAGACCGGACTTTGTTGGATCCTATGGCTACACCTTC
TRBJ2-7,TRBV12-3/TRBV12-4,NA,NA,CASSPDISYEQYF,TGTGCCAGCAGTCCGGACATTTCCTACGAGCAGTACTTC
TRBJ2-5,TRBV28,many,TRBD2,CASSLRLAGEGETQYF,TGTGCCAGCAGTTTAAGACTAGCGGGAGAGGGGGAGACCCAGTACTTC
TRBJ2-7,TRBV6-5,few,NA,CASSAPVSEQYF,TGTGCCAGCAGCGCGCCTGTCAGCGAGCAGTACTTC
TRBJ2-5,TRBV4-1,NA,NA,CASSQDPQGQETQYF,TGCGCCAGCAGCCAAGATCCCCAGGGACAAGAGACCCAGTACTTC
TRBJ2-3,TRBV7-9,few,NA,CASSFRQTSTDTQYF,TGTGCCAGCAGCTTCCGACAGACTAGCACAGATACGCAGTATTTT
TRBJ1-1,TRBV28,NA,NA,CAHRLRPGMNTEAFF,TGTGCCCACAGACTCCGCCCGGGTATGAACACTGAAGCTTTCTTT
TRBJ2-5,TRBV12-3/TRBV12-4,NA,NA,CASSSGRVETQYF,TGTGCCAGCAGTTCCGGCAGGGTGGAGACCCAGTACTTC
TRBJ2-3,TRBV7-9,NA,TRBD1,CASSPGTATTTDTQYF,TGTGCCAGCAGCCCCGGGACAGCCACCACGACAGATACGCAGTATTTT
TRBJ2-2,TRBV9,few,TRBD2,CASSVEGLATGELFF,TGTGCCAGCAGCGTAGAAGGACTAGCGACCGGGGAGCTGTTTTTT
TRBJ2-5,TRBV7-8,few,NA,CASSLLDVVTQYF,TGTGCCAGCAGCTTACTAGACGTCGTGACCCAGTACTTC
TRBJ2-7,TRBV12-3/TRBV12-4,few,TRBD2,CASSLGVGGPREQYF,TGTGCCAGCAGTTTAGGTGTGGGAGGGCCCCGGGAGCAGTACTTC
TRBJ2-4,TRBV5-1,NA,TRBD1,CASSFGDRENIQYF,TGCGCCAGCAGCTTCGGTGACAGGGAAAACATTCAGTACTTC